Each of the 25 T cell receptor beta chains below was sequenced from the same sample in a study of blood T cell repertoires in COVID-19 (dated by TCRdb to about 2020). Libraries were made using the immunoSEQ multiplex PCR assay. This is the immuneACCESS table as TCRdb keeps it, with only in-frame sequences that have V and J called. A part of the clones is gone; compared with another copy, unresolved V genes explain less than half, and the rest is unexplained. Counted in this sample were around 140,000 clones; approximately 88% of them appeared once. 1.5% to 2% of the sample is in the top ten clones. The sample consisted of peripheral blood. The receptor source for this set is a woman aged 50 to 65 with acute or convalescent COVID-19.

The chain links TRBV24-1 to TRBJ1-2, with D possibly matching TRBD1 (6 bases). The germline gives CDR1 KGHDR, CDR2 SFDVKD. This CDR3 region has 13 residues. V dropped 5 bases and J dropped 7 bases, with 13 bases sitting between them. This CDR3 is CATSVGGGTGYTF. The CDR3 bases are TGTGCCACCAGTGTAGGTGGGGGCACTGGCTACACCTTC.

As DNA, the CDR3 is TGTGCCAGCAGTTTACCCCGTGGAGCAGGTTCGGGAGAAGCTTTCTTT. Amino acid sequence: CASSLPRGAGSGEAFF. The chain is built from TRBV28 and TRBJ1-1; D is uncertain. Germline loops: CDR1 MDHEN, CDR2 SYDVKM. CDR3 length equals 16 residues. Trimming took 2 bases from V and 8 from J, leaving 21 bases between them. Full variable domain (outside the CDR3, taken from reference TRBV28 and TRBJ1-1): DVKVTQSSRYLVKRTGEKVFLECVQDMDHENMFWYRQDPGLGLRLIYFSYDVKMKEKGDIPEGYSVSREKKERFSLILESASTNQTSMYLCASSLPRGAGSGEAFFGQGTRLTVV.

This clone was counted a few times. The V and J genes are TRBV19 and TRBJ1-1; the match to TRBD1 covers 8 bases. Germline CDR1 LNHDA, CDR2 SQIVND (reference sequence). The junction had 6 bases not matched to a gene; V was cut back by 4 bases and J by 2 bases. The CDR3 loop spans 15 amino acids. The CDR3 coding sequence is TGTGCCAGTAGTACTTCGACAGGGGTTAACACTGAAGCTTTCTTT. This sequence encodes CASSTSTGVNTEAFF.

The CDR3 nucleotides are TGTGCCAGCAGACAGGGGGATGAGCAGTTCTTC. Translating gives CASRQGDEQFF. The gene calls are TRBV7-2 and TRBJ2-1; 8 bases are a match to TRBD1. The germline V gene has CDR1 SGHTA and CDR2 FQGNSA. The V segment lost 6 bases and the J segment 8 bases; nucleotides outside the gene matches: 0. The CDR3 contains 11 residues.

This chain uses TRBV5-1 with TRBJ2-1; TRBD2 matches 10 bases. This CDR3 contains 16 residues. The germline gives CDR1 SGHRS, CDR2 YFSETQ. V was clipped by 4 bases and J by 9 bases; unmatched bases: 13. DNA for the CDR3: TGCGCCAGCAGCGCCACTGGGGCTAGCGGGAGTCTTGAGCAGTTCTTC. Its protein product is CASSATGASGSLEQFF. Based on the CDR3 plus reference TRBV5-1 and TRBJ2-1, the full variable domain is KAGVTQTPRYLIKTRGQQVTLSCSPISGHRSVSWYQQTPGQGLQFLFEYFSETQRNKGNFPGRFSGRQFSNSRSEMNVSTLELGDSALYLCASSATGASGSLEQFFGPGTRLTVL.

The chain combines TRBV6-5 with TRBJ2-5, with TRBD1 as a possible D gene (6 bases). Germline-derived CDR1 and CDR2 are MNHEY and SVGAGI. V lost 2 bases and J lost 6, with 13 bases in between. This CDR3 has 14 amino acids. CDR3 bases: TGTGCCAGCAGTTACGGGGGCAGTTCGAAGACCCAGTACTTC. It translates to CASSYGGSSKTQYF.

The gene calls are TRBV19 and TRBJ1-1; 10 positions agree with TRBD1. CDR1 and CDR2 from the germline V gene are LNHDA and SQIVND (reference sequence). V gave up 8 bases and J gave up 8 bases; unmatched junction bases: 14. This CDR3 comprises 15 residues. The CDR3 reads CASRVGSGQGREAFF. CDR3 sequence (DNA): TGTGCCAGTCGAGTAGGTTCGGGACAGGGGCGAGAAGCTTTCTTT.

The chain has TRBV2 and TRBJ1-1, with D possibly TRBD1 on 5 matching bases. Trimming cost V 8 bases and J 3 bases, with 13 bases left between them. In germline, CDR1 is SNHLY, CDR2 FYNNEI. The CDR3 has 13 residues. This CDR3 reads CASQGEQYTEAFF. The CDR3 bases are TGTGCCAGCCAGGGTGAGCAGTACACTGAAGCTTTCTTT.

This clone was detected a few times. The chain links TRBV28 to TRBJ2-7; TRBD1 matches at 8 bases. The CDR3 has 15 residues. Germline V lookup: CDR1 MDHEN, CDR2 SYDVKM. Germline trimming cut 5 bases from V and 1 base from J; bases unmatched to any gene: 7. CDR3 coding DNA: TGTGCCAGCAGTGGGACAGGCACGGGGTCCTACGAGCAGTACTTC. It is translated as CASSGTGTGSYEQYF.

The rearrangement joins TRBV5-1 to TRBJ1-2, with D maybe TRBD1 (5 bases). V was shortened by 3 bases and J by 4 bases, with 13 bases between the two germline ends. This CDR3 is built from 14 residues. Germline V gene lookup returns CDR1 SGHRS and CDR2 YFSETQ. The CDR3 DNA reads as TGCGCCAGCAGCTCGATTCAGGGATCCTATGGCTACACCTTC. Translation gives CASSSIQGSYGYTF.

This clone appeared once. The V call is TRBV20-1, the J call TRBJ1-5; 8 bases are a match to TRBD1. J lost 6 bases, V lost 3 bases, and 4 bases had no gene match. This CDR3 spans 13 amino acids. The germline CDR1 and CDR2 sequences are DFQATT and SNEGSKA (reference sequence). CDR3 amino acids: CSASGTGGQPQHF. The DNA of the CDR3 is TGCAGTGCTAGTGGGACAGGCGGTCAGCCCCAGCATTTT.

The chain joins TRBV3-1 (or the pseudogene TRBV3-2) to TRBJ1-1; maybe TRBD1 (5 bases). The CDR3 extends over 14 amino acids. Per the germline V gene, CDR1 is LGHDT and CDR2 is YNNKEL (reference sequence). The germline V and J ends were trimmed by 5 bases and 1 base, with 11 bases remaining between them. CDR3 residues: CASSFQTENTEAFF. CDR3 in DNA: TGTGCCAGCAGCTTTCAGACAGAGAACACTGAAGCTTTCTTT.

The V and J genes are TRBV6-5 and TRBJ1-1, with a weak D call TRBD1 (6 bases). The CDR3 extends over 14 amino acids. V was shortened by 6 bases and J by 8 bases, with 19 bases between the two germline ends. Germline values: CDR1 MNHEY, CDR2 SVGAGI. The CDR3 loop reads CASREGGGSWEAFF. The CDR3 DNA is TGTGCCAGCAGGGAGGGAGGGGGAAGCTGGGAAGCTTTCTTT.

V and J are TRBV10-2 and TRBJ2-7, with D perhaps TRBD2 (6 bases). With 0 bases removed from V and 2 bases from J, the gap between germline ends came to 11 bases. The CDR3 runs 15 residues. Germline CDR1 and CDR2: WSHSY and SAAADI. The CDR3 region is CASSESKRLAYEQYF. In DNA, the CDR3 is TGCGCCAGCAGTGAGTCCAAAAGACTAGCCTACGAGCAGTACTTC.

This chain joins TRBV4-2 and TRBJ2-1; maybe TRBD2 (6 bases). The CDR3 loop spans 16 amino acids. V was trimmed by 0 bases and J by 3 bases, leaving 12 bases between them. From germline, CDR1 is LGHNA and CDR2 YNFKEQ. The CDR3 DNA reads TGTGCCAGCAGCCAAGACGGGGCGGGACGCTACAATGAGCAGTTCTTC. Translation gives CASSQDGAGRYNEQFF.

The chain joins TRBV15 to TRBJ1-4, with D possibly TRBD1 on 5 matching bases. Germline V gene data show CDR1 as LNHNV and CDR2 as YYDKDF (reference sequence). The CDR3 totals 15 residues. V lost 3 bases and J 7 bases, leaving 15 bases between the germline ends. The CDR3 loop is CATSRDKATGEKLFF. In nucleotides, the CDR3 is TGTGCCACCAGCAGGGACAAGGCGACGGGTGAAAAACTGTTTTTT.

V usage is TRBV4-1 and J usage is TRBJ1-2; TRBD1 matches at 9 bases. V lost 7 bases to trimming and J lost 7 bases; unmatched junction nucleotides: 16. The CDR3 is 16 amino acids. Germline V gene data show CDR1 as MGHRA and CDR2 as YSYEKL. The CDR3 nucleotides read TGCGCCAGCACCCCGGGGTTGATACAGGGGGCTACTGGCTACACCTTC. Amino acid sequence: CASTPGLIQGATGYTF.

The chain uses TRBV19 and TRBJ1-5; 7 bases match TRBD1. CDR1 LNHDA and CDR2 SQIVND come from the germline V gene (reference sequence). After removal of 9 bases from V and 9 bases from J, the junction contained 8 bases not matched to a gene. CDR3 length: 12 amino acids. This CDR3 reads CASGTVLAPQHF. DNA of the CDR3: TGTGCCAGCGGGACAGTACTCGCGCCCCAGCATTTT.

The V call is TRBV7-2, the J call TRBJ2-1, with D possibly being TRBD2 (5 bases). Germline V lookup: CDR1 SGHTA, CDR2 FQGNSA. CDR3 length equals 13 residues. Trimming shortened V by 4 bases and J by 9 bases, and 13 bases separated the two germline ends. The DNA of the CDR3 is TGTGCCAGCAGCTCCGGGATTTCGGGTGAGCAGTTCTTC. Translating it yields CASSSGISGEQFF. The full variable domain, its missing parts supplied by reference TRBV7-2 and TRBJ2-1, is GAGVSQSPSNKVTEKGKDVELRCDPISGHTALYWYRQSLGQGLEFLIYFQGNSAPDKSGLPSDRFSAERTGGSVSTLTIQRTQQEDSAVYLCASSSGISGEQFFGPGTRLTVL.

The V call is TRBV5-1, the J call TRBJ2-1, with TRBD1 matching 9 bases. The CDR3 length is 15 residues. V gave up 6 bases and J gave up 7 bases; unmatched junction bases: 11. The germline CDR1 and CDR2 sequences are SGHRS and YFSETQ. The CDR3 here is CASNLGQGGGNEQFF. For the CDR3, the DNA is TGCGCCAGCAATTTGGGACAGGGTGGGGGAAATGAGCAGTTCTTC.

The V gene is TRBV12-3 or TRBV12-4, the J gene TRBJ1-4, with D tentatively TRBD1 (5 bases). This CDR3 region has 13 residues. The V end was cut by 6 bases, the J end by 1 base, with 6 bases between. In DNA form, the CDR3 reads TGTGCCAGCAGAGGGGAAACTAATGAAAAACTGTTTTTT. It encodes CASRGETNEKLFF.

J is TRBJ2-2 and V is TRBV9; D is possibly TRBD1 (7 bases). Germline CDR1 is SGDLS and CDR2 is YYNGEE. This CDR3 region has 18 residues. V was shortened by 1 base and J by 5 bases, with 21 bases between the two germline ends. In DNA, the CDR3 is TGTGCCAGCAGCGTACCGCCAGGGGGGCGGGGATTTACCGGGGAGCTGTTTTTT. Amino acid sequence: CASSVPPGGRGFTGELFF.

The chain uses TRBV12-3 or TRBV12-4 and TRBJ1-5; TRBD1 might be the D (5 bases). V lost 5 bases and J lost 6, with 11 bases in between. The CDR3 totals 13 residues. This CDR3 reads CASSRAQGQPQHF. The CDR3 DNA follows: TGTGCCAGCAGTCGAGCTCAGGGTCAGCCCCAGCATTTT.

This CDR3 reads CASSLGTSDNNEQFF. Written as DNA, the CDR3 is TGTGCCAGCAGCTTAGGGACTAGCGATAACAATGAGCAGTTCTTC. This chain uses TRBV11-3 with TRBJ2-1; 9 bases are shared with TRBD2. Trimming removed 1 base from V and 5 bases from J; junction bases left unmatched: 3. CDR3 size: 15 residues. Germline loops: CDR1 SGHNT, CDR2 YENEEA.

The chain joins TRBV7-9 to TRBJ2-7, with a tentative D call TRBD1 (5 bases). V lost 1 base and J 3 bases, leaving 16 bases between the germline ends. CDR1 SEHNR and CDR2 FQNEAQ come from the germline V gene (reference sequence). The CDR3 sequence is 16 residues long. The CDR3 DNA reads as TGTGCCAGCAGCTTAGGCCTCGGGCAGGGAATCTACGAGCAGTACTTC. Amino acids: CASSLGLGQGIYEQYF.